The 2 T cell receptor beta chains below come from one sample, sequenced in a study of OX40 agonist ivuxolimab in advanced cancers. Measured with immunoSEQ multiplex PCR; TCRdb has only the in-frame clones, and not every one. The sample carries 65,000 to 80,000 clones, about 93% recorded once. The sample here was CD4+ or CD8+ T cells sorted from blood, taken in a trial of the OX40 agonist ivuxolimab. The receptors were gathered from an adult with an advanced solid tumor such as melanoma, head and neck, liver or kidney cancer.

This chain connects TRBV30 to TRBJ2-7, with D perhaps matching TRBD1 (5 bases). Germline CDR1 reads GTSNPN; CDR2 reads SVGIG (reference sequence). This CDR3 spans 13 amino acids. V was trimmed by 2 bases and J by 2 bases, leaving 10 bases between them. This CDR3 reads CAWSSDNPYEQYF. The CDR3 DNA reads TGTGCCTGGAGTTCGGACAATCCCTACGAGCAGTACTTC.

This chain uses TRBV11-2 with TRBJ1-1; possible D gene TRBD1, 6 bases. V gave up 4 bases and J gave up 7 bases, with 7 bases separating them. This CDR3 has 11 residues. Germline CDR1 is SGHAT and CDR2 is FQNNGV. The CDR3 reads CASSSTGEAFF. Here the CDR3 DNA reads TGTGCCAGCAGCTCGACAGGTGAAGCTTTCTTT.